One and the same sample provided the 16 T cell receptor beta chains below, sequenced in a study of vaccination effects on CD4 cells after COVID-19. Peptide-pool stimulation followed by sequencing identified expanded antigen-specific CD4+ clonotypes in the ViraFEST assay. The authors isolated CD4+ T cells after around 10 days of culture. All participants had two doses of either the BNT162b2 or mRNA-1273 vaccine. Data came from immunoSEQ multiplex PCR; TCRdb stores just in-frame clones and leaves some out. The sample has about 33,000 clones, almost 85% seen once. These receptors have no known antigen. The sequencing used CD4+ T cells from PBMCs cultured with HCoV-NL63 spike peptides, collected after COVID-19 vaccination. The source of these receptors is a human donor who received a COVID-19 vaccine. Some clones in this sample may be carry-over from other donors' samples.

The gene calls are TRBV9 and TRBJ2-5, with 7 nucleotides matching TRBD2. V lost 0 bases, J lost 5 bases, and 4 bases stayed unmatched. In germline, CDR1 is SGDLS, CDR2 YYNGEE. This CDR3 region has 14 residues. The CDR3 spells CASSVGGREETQYF. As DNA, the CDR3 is TGTGCCAGCAGCGTAGGAGGGAGGGAGGAGACCCAGTACTTC.

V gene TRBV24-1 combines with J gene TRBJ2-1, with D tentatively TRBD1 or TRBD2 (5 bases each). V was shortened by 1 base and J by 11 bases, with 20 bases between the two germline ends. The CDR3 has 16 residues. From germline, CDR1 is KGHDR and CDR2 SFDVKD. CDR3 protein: CATSDFTGPIISKQFF. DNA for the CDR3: TGTGCCACCAGTGATTTCACGGGACCGATTATCTCTAAGCAGTTCTTC.

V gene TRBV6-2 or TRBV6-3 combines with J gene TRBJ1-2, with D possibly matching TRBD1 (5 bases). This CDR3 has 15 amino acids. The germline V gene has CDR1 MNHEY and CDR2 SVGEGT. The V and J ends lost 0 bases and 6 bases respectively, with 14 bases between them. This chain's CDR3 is CASSYSGTRGHGYTF. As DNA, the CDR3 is TGTGCCAGCAGTTACTCAGGGACCCGAGGTCATGGCTACACCTTC.

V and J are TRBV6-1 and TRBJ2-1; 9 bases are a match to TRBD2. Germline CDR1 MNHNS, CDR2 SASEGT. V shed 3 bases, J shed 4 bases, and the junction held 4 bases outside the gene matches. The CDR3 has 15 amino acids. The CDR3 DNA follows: TGTGCCAGCAGTGATTGGCGGGGGGGGTACAATGAGCAGTTCTTC. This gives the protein CASSDWRGGYNEQFF.

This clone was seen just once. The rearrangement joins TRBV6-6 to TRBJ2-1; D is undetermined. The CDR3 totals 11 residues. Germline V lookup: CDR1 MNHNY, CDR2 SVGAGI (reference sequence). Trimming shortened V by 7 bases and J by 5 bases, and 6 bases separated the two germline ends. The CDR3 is CASNHDNEQFF. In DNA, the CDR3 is TGTGCCAGCAATCACGACAATGAGCAGTTCTTC.

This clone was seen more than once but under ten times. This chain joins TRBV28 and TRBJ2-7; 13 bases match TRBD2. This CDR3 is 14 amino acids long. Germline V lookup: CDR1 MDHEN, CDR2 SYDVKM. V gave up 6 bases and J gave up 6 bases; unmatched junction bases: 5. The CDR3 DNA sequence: TGTGCCAGCAGACTAGCGGGGGGGCCCACCGAGCAGTACGTC. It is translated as CASRLAGGPTEQYV.

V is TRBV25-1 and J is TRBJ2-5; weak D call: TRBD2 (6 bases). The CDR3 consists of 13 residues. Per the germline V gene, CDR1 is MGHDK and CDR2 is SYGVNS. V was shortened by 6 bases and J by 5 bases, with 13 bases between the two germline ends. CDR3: CASSAGMGETQYF. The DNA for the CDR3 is TGTGCCAGCAGCGCGGGGATGGGGGAGACCCAGTACTTC. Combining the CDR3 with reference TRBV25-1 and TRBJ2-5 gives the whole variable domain EADIYQTPRYLVIGTGKKITLECSQTMGHDKMYWYQQDPGMELHLIHYSYGVNSTEKGDLSSESTVSRIRTEHFPLTLESARPSHTSQYLCASSAGMGETQYFGPGTRLLVL.

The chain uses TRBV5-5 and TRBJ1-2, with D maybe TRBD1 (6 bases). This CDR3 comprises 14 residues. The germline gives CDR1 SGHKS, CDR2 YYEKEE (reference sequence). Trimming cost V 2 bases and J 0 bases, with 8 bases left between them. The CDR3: CASSLGGPNYGYTF. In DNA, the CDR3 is TGTGCCAGCAGCTTAGGGGGACCTAACTATGGCTACACCTTC.

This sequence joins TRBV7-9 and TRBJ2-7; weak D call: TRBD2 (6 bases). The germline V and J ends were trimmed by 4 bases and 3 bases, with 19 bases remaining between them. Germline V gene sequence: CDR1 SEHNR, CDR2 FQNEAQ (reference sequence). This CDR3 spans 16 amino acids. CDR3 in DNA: TGTGCCAGCAGCTCACCCCAGGAGACTAGGGGCTACGAGCAGTACGTC. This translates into CASSSPQETRGYEQYV.

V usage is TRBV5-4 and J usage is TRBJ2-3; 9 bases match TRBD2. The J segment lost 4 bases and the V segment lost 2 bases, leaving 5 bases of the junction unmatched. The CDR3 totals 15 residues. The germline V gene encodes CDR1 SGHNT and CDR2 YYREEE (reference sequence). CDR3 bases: TGTGCCAGCAGCTTTAGCGGGGGATTTGCAGATACGCAGTATTTT. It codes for CASSFSGGFADTQYF.

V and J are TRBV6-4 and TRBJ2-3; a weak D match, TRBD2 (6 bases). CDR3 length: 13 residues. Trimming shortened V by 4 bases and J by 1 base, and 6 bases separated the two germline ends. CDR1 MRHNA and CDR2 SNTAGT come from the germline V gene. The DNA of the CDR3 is TGTGCCAGCAGTGCGGGGGGCACAGATACGCAGTATTTT. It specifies CASSAGGTDTQYF.

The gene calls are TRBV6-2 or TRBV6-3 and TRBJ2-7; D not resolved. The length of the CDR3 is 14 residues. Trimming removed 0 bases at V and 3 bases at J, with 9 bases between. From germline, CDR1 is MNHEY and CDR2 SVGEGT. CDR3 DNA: TGTGCCAGCAGTTACTCGAGCAGTTACTACGAGCAGTACGTC. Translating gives CASSYSSSYYEQYV.

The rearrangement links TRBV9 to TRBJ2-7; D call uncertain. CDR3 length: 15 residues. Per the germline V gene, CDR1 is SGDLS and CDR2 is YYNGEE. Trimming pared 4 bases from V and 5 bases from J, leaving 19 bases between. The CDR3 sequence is CASSRRRVPDHEQYV. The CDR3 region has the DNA TGTGCCAGCAGCCGTCGTAGGGTTCCTGATCACGAGCAGTACGTC.

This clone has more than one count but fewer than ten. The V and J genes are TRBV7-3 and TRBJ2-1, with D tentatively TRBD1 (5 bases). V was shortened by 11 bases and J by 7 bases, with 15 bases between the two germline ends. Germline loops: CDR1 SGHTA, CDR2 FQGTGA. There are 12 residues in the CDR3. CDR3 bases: TGTGCCTCTCAGGGCCAAGAGAATGAGCAGTTCTTC. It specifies CASQGQENEQFF.

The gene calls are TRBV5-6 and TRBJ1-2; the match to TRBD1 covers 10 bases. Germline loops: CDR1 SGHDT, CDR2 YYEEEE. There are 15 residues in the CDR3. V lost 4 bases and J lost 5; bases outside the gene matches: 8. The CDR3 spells CASSLDRGSLYGYTF. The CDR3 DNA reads TGTGCCAGCAGCCTGGACAGGGGGAGCCTGTATGGCTACACCTTC.

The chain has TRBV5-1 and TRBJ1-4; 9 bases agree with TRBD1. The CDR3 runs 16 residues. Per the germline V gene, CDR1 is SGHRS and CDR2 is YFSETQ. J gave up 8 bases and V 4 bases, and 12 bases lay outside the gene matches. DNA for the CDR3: TGCGCCAGCAGCAGGTTGGGGACAGGGATTGACGAAAAACTGTTTTTT. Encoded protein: CASSRLGTGIDEKLFF.